The next 27 T cell receptor beta chains were all read from a single sample in a study of cytomegalovirus exposure and HLA in healthy donors (dated by TCRdb to 2016 to 2017). The library came from the immunoSEQ multiplex PCR assay. A mixture of 60 forward primers for TCR Vbeta segments and 13 reverse primers for TCR Jbeta segments was used in the multiplex PCR. Entries here come from immuneACCESS through TCRdb and include only in-frame sequences with V and J called. Some clones fail to appear in such tables; in the studies checked, an unresolved V gene covers under half of the shortfall, and the cause of the remainder is unknown. The sample has 90,000 to 140,000 clones on record, nearly 15% of them singletons. Over 0.65% of the sample comes from the top ten. Sequences were obtained from PBMCs. The receptors come from a female donor in good health and CMV-seronegative.

CDR3 amino acids: CASSHGQYLGPGEQYF. Written as DNA, the CDR3 is TGCGCCAGCAGCCATGGACAGTACCTCGGCCCGGGCGAGCAGTACTTC. This chain joins TRBV5-1 and TRBJ2-7, with D maybe TRBD1 (6 bases). From germline, CDR1 is SGHRS and CDR2 YFSETQ. The CDR3 covers 16 residues. Trimming cost V 4 bases and J 6 bases, with 23 bases left between them.

The chain has TRBV27 and TRBJ2-2, with 7 bases lining up with TRBD2. The CDR3 is made up of 16 amino acids. The germline V gene encodes CDR1 MNHEY and CDR2 SMNVEV (reference sequence). The J segment lost 7 bases and the V segment lost 2 bases, leaving 10 bases of the junction unmatched. CDR3 sequence (DNA): TGTGCCAGCAGTTTAAGGGGTGCGGGAGCGGGCGGGGAGCTGTTTTTT. It is translated as CASSLRGAGAGGELFF.

In this sample, this clone turned up a few times. This chain links TRBV18 with TRBJ2-1; D unresolved. Germline CDR1 KGHSH, CDR2 LQKENI. V lost 2 bases and J lost 0, with 8 bases in between. The CDR3 contains 15 residues. CDR3 in amino acids: CASSPSPSSYNEQFF. The DNA for the CDR3 is TGTGCCAGCTCACCATCCCCGTCCTCCTACAATGAGCAGTTCTTC.

This chain joins TRBV5-1 and TRBJ2-3, with a tentative D call TRBD1 (6 bases). The CDR3 contains 15 residues. The germline V and J ends were trimmed by 0 bases and 6 bases, with 14 bases remaining between them. From germline, CDR1 is SGHRS and CDR2 YFSETQ. The CDR3 DNA reads TGCGCCAGCAGCTTGGGTGATCCAGGGGTCGATACGCAGTATTTT. Translating gives CASSLGDPGVDTQYF.

This clone was detected a few times. Likely a read error: the CDR3 ends without its conserved phenylalanine or tryptophan. The gene calls are TRBV10-3 and TRBJ2-2, with a possible D match to TRBD1 (8 bases). Germline lookup yields CDR1 ENHRY and CDR2 SYGVKD. V was trimmed by 7 bases and J by 3 bases, leaving 15 bases between them. This CDR3 contains 15 residues. CDR3 DNA sequence: TGTGCCATCACCCCTACAGGGGGGGACACCGGGGAGCTGTTTGTT. Translating gives CAITPTGGDTGELFV.

This clone turned up a few times. The junction departs from germline at one end; a sequencing error may be responsible. The V call is TRBV7-7, the J call TRBJ2-1, with a tentative D call TRBD2 (5 bases). The CDR3 has 15 residues. Germline V gene data show CDR1 as SSHAT and CDR2 as FNYEAQ (reference sequence). The CDR3 DNA is TGTGCTAGCAGCTTAGATCGGAGGTCTGAGAATGAGCAGTTCTTC. This sequence encodes CASSLDRRSENEQFF. The whole variable domain, filled in from reference TRBV7-7 and TRBJ2-1, reads GAGVSQSPRYKVTKRGQDVTLRCDPISSHATLYWYQQALGQGPEFLTYFNYEAQPDKSGLPSDRFSAERPEGSISTLTIQRTEQRDSAMYRCASSLDRRSENEQFFGPGTRLTVL.

This clone was counted many times. The V call is TRBV7-9, the J call TRBJ1-6, with D possibly matching TRBD1 (5 bases). V lost 6 bases to trimming and J lost 10 bases, with 22 bases between them. Germline CDR1 and CDR2: SEHNR and FQNEAQ (reference sequence). The CDR3 spans 16 residues. CDR3 amino acids: CASSPPGGAGVSPLHF. As DNA, the CDR3 is TGTGCCAGCAGTCCCCCGGGGGGAGCTGGGGTGTCACCCCTCCACTTT. Together with reference TRBV7-9 and TRBJ1-6, the CDR3 gives the full variable domain: DTGVSQNPRHKITKRGQNVTFRCDPISEHNRLYWYRQTLGQGPEFLTYFQNEAQLEKSRLLSDRFSAERPKGSFSTLEIQRTEQGDSAMYLCASSPPGGAGVSPLHFGNGTRLTVT.

Concerning this clone: One end of the junction does not line up with germline, which may come from a read error. The genes are TRBV4-3 and TRBJ1-5; tentative D call: TRBD1 (6 bases). This CDR3 spans 13 amino acids. Looked up from germline, CDR1 is LGHNA and CDR2 is YSLEER. CDR3 in DNA: TGCGCCGGCAGCCAGGGGCTTAATCAGCCCCAGCATTTT. It translates to CAGSQGLNQPQHF.

This clone appeared a few times. V is TRBV9 and J is TRBJ2-5; TRBD2 aligns across 10 bases. The CDR3 extends over 16 amino acids. Losses at the gene ends were 4 bases for V and 0 bases for J; bases not matched to a gene: 6. Germline CDR1 reads SGDLS; CDR2 reads YYNGEE. In DNA, the CDR3 is TGTGCCAGCAGCTTTAGCGGGGGGCCGTACCAAGAGACCCAGTACTTC. This sequence encodes CASSFSGGPYQETQYF.

This clone occurred a few times. This chain joins TRBV7-2 and TRBJ1-2; 10 bases agree with TRBD1. The CDR3 covers 14 residues. Germline V gene lookup returns CDR1 SGHTA and CDR2 FQGNSA. The junction had 9 bases not matched to a gene; V was cut back by 5 bases and J by 9 bases. CDR3: CASSPRGDRGSYTF. DNA for the CDR3: TGTGCCAGCAGCCCGAGAGGGGACAGGGGAAGCTACACCTTC.

This clone was seen a handful of times. The chain couples TRBV29-1 to TRBJ1-1; 7 bases match TRBD1. The length of the CDR3 is 12 residues. In germline, CDR1 is SQVTM, CDR2 ANQGSEA. Trimming took 8 bases from V and 3 from J; bases not matched to a gene: 6. CDR3 nucleotide sequence: TGCAGCAGCCGACAGGGAGACACTGAAGCTTTCTTT. Its translation is CSSRQGDTEAFF.

The CDR3 loop reads CASSQEGGYEQFF. The CDR3 DNA sequence: TGCGCCAGCAGCCAAGAGGGAGGGTATGAGCAGTTCTTC. The chain combines TRBV4-1 with TRBJ2-1; 7 nucleotides match TRBD2. Germline V gene lookup returns CDR1 MGHRA and CDR2 YSYEKL. After removal of 0 bases from V and 8 bases from J, the junction contained 1 base not matched to a gene. The CDR3 totals 13 residues.

In regard to this clone: This same CDR3 is encoded by further DNA sequences in the sample. The chain carries TRBV29-1 and TRBJ2-3, with D uncertain. The CDR3 totals 15 residues. V was pared by 4 bases and J by 1 base, with 15 bases between. CDR1 and CDR2 from the germline V gene are SQVTM and ANQGSEA. As DNA, the CDR3 is TGCAGCGTTGGTGATCTAGGATCAGGCACAGATACGCAGTATTTT. Protein: CSVGDLGSGTDTQYF.

In this sample, this clone turned up a few times. This sequence joins TRBV29-1 and TRBJ2-7, with 11 bases matching TRBD2. The CDR3 runs 16 residues. Trimming removed 7 bases from V and 2 bases from J; junction bases left unmatched: 13. Germline V CDR1 and CDR2: SQVTM, ANQGSEA. CDR3 coding DNA: TGCAGCGCGGCCGTCATTTTAGCGGGAGGGCCCTACGAGCAGTACTTC. This translates into CSAAVILAGGPYEQYF.

This clone was found a few times. This sequence joins TRBV7-9 and TRBJ1-1, with TRBD1 matching over 10 bases. Germline lookup yields CDR1 SEHNR and CDR2 FQNEAQ (reference sequence). CDR3 length: 16 residues. V dropped 5 bases and J dropped 1; count of bases not matched to a gene: 7. CDR3 DNA sequence: TGTGCCAGCAGCCCCGGACAGGGGGTGACGAACACTGAAGCTTTCTTT. Protein sequence: CASSPGQGVTNTEAFF.

This clone turned up a few times. The genes are TRBV7-9 and TRBJ1-1, with D unclear. Trimming took off 5 bases at V and 7 bases at J, with 14 bases between the two ends. The CDR3 is 13 amino acids. Germline CDR1 is SEHNR and CDR2 is FQNEAQ (reference sequence). CDR3: CASSIELSGEAFF. CDR3 in DNA: TGTGCCAGCAGCATAGAGCTTTCGGGTGAAGCTTTCTTT.

This clone was seen only a few times. The V gene is TRBV25-1, the J gene TRBJ2-7; 7 nucleotides line up with TRBD1. The CDR3 is 16 residues long. CDR1 is MGHDK and CDR2 is SYGVNS in the germline V gene. V gave up 4 bases and J gave up 2 bases; unmatched junction bases: 11. CDR3 DNA: TGTGCCAGCAGTGCCCGACAGGGTGGGGGAGCCTACGAGCAGTACTTC. Encoded protein: CASSARQGGGAYEQYF.

This clone turned up a few times. The chain has TRBV19 and TRBJ1-5, with D perhaps TRBD1 (5 bases). Deletions cut 6 bases from V and 3 bases from J, with 9 bases between. The CDR3 covers 13 residues. Germline CDR1 and CDR2: LNHDA and SQIVND (reference sequence). The CDR3 sequence: CASRQGLNQPQHF. The CDR3 region has the DNA TGTGCCAGTAGGCAGGGCCTCAATCAGCCCCAGCATTTT.

This clone was counted between two and nine times. This CDR3 reads CASSLIASGSDHEQFF. Written as DNA, the CDR3 is TGTGCCAGCAGTTTAATCGCAAGCGGGAGTGACCATGAGCAGTTCTTC. This chain uses TRBV28 with TRBJ2-1, with 8 positions matching TRBD2. V shed 2 bases and J 8 bases; nucleotides not matched to a gene: 11. Germline loops: CDR1 MDHEN, CDR2 SYDVKM. The CDR3 has 16 residues.

In this sample, this clone turned up a few times. The V and J genes are TRBV7-9 and TRBJ1-4, with 10 bases matching TRBD1. This CDR3 comprises 14 residues. The germline V gene encodes CDR1 SEHNR and CDR2 FQNEAQ (reference sequence). V lost 5 bases and J lost 5; bases outside the gene matches: 2. As DNA, the CDR3 is TGTGCCAGCAGCCGGGGACAGGGGAATGAAAAACTGTTTTTT. Protein sequence: CASSRGQGNEKLFF.

On this clone itself: The junction differs from germline at one of its ends, possibly a read error. CDR3 DNA: TGTGCTAGCAGCTACACAGAAAACACCGGGGAGCTGTTTTTT. It encodes CASSYTENTGELFF. V is TRBV7-7 and J is TRBJ2-2; D uncertain. The length of the CDR3 is 14 residues. The germline CDR1 and CDR2 sequences are SSHAT and FNYEAQ (reference sequence).

The chain links TRBV6-5 to TRBJ1-1; no firm D call. The ends were cut back, 3 bases at V and 5 bases at J, with 13 bases in the middle. Germline CDR1 reads MNHEY; CDR2 reads SVGAGI. The CDR3 runs to 14 residues. CDR3: CASSYTGEKTEAFF. The CDR3 DNA follows: TGTGCCAGCAGTTATACCGGGGAGAAGACTGAAGCTTTCTTT.

This clone was picked up a small number of times. The chain has TRBV4-2 and TRBJ2-7, with 9 bases lining up with TRBD2. The CDR3 is 15 amino acids. The V gene end was trimmed by 3 bases and the J gene end by 5 bases; junction bases not matched to a gene: 8. Looked up from germline, CDR1 is LGHNA and CDR2 is YNFKEQ. CDR3 amino acids: CASSHRTSEANEQYF. DNA for the CDR3: TGTGCCAGCAGCCACAGGACTAGCGAGGCTAACGAGCAGTACTTC.

The genes are TRBV15 and TRBJ1-1, with 8 bases matching TRBD1. The ends lost 4 bases at V and 5 bases at J; junction bases unmatched: 21. The CDR3 consists of 19 residues. Germline V gene data show CDR1 as LNHNV and CDR2 as YYDKDF (reference sequence). In DNA, the CDR3 is TGTGCCACCAGCACCCTAATAACCCGGGGAAGGACAGGGTTAACTGAAGCTTTCTTT. Residues: CATSTLITRGRTGLTEAFF.

The rearrangement uses TRBV6-5 and TRBJ1-2; 7 positions agree with TRBD1. Trimming at V came to 0 bases and at J to 2 bases, leaving 3 bases not matched to a gene. Germline CDR1 is MNHEY and CDR2 is SVGAGI. This CDR3 has 15 amino acids. This chain's CDR3 is CASSYSTGSNYGYTF. The CDR3, as DNA: TGTGCCAGCAGTTACTCGACAGGGTCGAACTATGGCTACACCTTC.

The chain has TRBV5-1 and TRBJ2-1, with TRBD1 matching over 8 bases. CDR3 length: 15 residues. Germline-derived CDR1 and CDR2 are SGHRS and YFSETQ. The ends lost 4 bases at V and 7 bases at J; junction bases unmatched: 10. In nucleotides, the CDR3 is TGCGCCAGCAGCCCCCGGGACAGGAGTTTTAATGAGCAGTTCTTC. Protein product: CASSPRDRSFNEQFF. Filled out from reference TRBV5-1 and TRBJ2-1, the complete variable domain reads KAGVTQTPRYLIKTRGQQVTLSCSPISGHRSVSWYQQTPGQGLQFLFEYFSETQRNKGNFPGRFSGRQFSNSRSEMNVSTLELGDSALYLCASSPRDRSFNEQFFGPGTRLTVL.

The chain recombines TRBV29-1 with TRBJ1-1; 8 bases fit TRBD1. The V gene's germline CDR1 is SQVTM and CDR2 ANQGSEA. CDR3 size: 12 residues. J gave up 4 bases and V 6 bases, and 4 bases lay outside the gene matches. Here the CDR3 reads CSVTGAGTEAFF. The CDR3 DNA is TGCAGCGTGACAGGGGCTGGCACTGAAGCTTTCTTT.